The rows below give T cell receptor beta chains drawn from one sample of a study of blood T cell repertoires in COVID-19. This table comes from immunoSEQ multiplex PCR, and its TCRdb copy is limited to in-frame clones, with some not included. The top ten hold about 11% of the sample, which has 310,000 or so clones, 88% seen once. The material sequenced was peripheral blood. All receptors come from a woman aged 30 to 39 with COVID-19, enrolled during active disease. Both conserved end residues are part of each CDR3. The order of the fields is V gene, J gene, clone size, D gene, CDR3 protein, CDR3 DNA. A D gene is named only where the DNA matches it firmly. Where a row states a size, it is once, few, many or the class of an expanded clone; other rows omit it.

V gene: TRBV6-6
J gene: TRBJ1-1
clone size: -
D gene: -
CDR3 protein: CASSYGRGNTEAFF
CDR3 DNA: TGTGCCAGCAGTTACGGCAGGGGGAACACTGAAGCTTTCTTT

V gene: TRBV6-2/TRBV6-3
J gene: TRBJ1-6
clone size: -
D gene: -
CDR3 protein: CASSYSSGQGGSPLHF
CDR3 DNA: TGTGCCAGCAGTTACTCGTCAGGGCAGGGTGGCTCACCCCTCCACTTT

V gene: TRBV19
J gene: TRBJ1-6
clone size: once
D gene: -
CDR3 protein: CASSSWGDSPLHF
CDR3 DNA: TGTGCCAGTAGTTCTTGGGGGGATTCACCCCTCCACTTT

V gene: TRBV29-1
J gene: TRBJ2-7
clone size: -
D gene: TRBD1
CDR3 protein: CSAGQGSYEQYF
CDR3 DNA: TGCAGCGCGGGACAGGGGTCCTACGAGCAGTACTTC

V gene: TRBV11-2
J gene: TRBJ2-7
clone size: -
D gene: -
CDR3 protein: CASRPAGMLGEQYF
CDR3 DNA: TGTGCCAGCAGGCCGGCAGGGATGCTGGGCGAGCAGTACTTC

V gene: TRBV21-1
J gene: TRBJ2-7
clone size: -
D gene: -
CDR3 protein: CASRGLAADEQYF
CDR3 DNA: TGTGCCAGCAGGGGACTAGCAGCGGACGAGCAGTACTTC

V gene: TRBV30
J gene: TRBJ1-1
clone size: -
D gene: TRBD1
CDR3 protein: CAWGDRVSLTEAFF
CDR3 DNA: TGTGCCTGGGGGGACAGGGTCTCGCTCACTGAAGCTTTCTTT

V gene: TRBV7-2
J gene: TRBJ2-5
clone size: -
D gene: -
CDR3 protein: CASSLVTGNQETQYF
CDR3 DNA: TGTGCCAGCAGCTTAGTTACGGGGAACCAAGAGACCCAGTACTTC

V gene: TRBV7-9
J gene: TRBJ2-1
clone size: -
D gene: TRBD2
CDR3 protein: CASSLGLAGGPEYNEQFF
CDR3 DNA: TGTGCCAGCAGCTTAGGCCTAGCGGGAGGGCCAGAATACAATGAGCAGTTCTTC

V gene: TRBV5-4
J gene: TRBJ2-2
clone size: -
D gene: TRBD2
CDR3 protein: CASSAFKREGTTGELFF
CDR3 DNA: TGTGCCAGCAGCGCTTTTAAGCGGGAGGGGACAACCGGGGAGCTGTTTTTT

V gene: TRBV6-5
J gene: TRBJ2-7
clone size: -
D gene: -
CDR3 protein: CASSPRVDEQYF
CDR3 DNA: TGTGCCAGCAGTCCCAGGGTAGACGAGCAGTACTTC

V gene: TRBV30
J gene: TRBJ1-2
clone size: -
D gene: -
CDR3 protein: CAWSVARLGYTF
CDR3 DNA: TGTGCCTGGAGTGTAGCACGCCTTGGCTACACCTTC

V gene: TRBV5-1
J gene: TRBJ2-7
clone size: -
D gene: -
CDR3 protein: CASSLAAATEQYF
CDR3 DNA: TGCGCCAGCAGCTTGGCGGCGGCCACCGAGCAGTACTTC

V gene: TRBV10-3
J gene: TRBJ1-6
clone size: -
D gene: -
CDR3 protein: CATGREEDSPLHF
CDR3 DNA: TGTGCCACCGGCCGGGAGGAAGATTCACCCCTCCACTTT

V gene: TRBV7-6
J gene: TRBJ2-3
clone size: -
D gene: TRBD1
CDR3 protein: CASSLVGQGPYF
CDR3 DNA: TGTGCCAGCAGCTTAGTGGGACAGGGTCCGTATTTT

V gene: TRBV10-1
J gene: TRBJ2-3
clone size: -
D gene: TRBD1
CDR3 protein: CASSESRERTGSDTQYF
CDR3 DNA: TGCGCCAGCAGTGAGAGTAGAGAGAGGACAGGGTCAGATACGCAGTATTTT

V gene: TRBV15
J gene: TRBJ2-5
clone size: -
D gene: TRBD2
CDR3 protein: CATSKTRTSEKTQYF
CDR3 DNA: TGTGCCACCAGCAAAACCCGGACTAGTGAAAAGACCCAGTACTTC

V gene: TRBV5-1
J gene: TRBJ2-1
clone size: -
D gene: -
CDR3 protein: CASSPGGPVHNEQFF
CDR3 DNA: TGCGCCAGCAGCCCCGGGGGTCCAGTCCACAATGAGCAGTTCTTC

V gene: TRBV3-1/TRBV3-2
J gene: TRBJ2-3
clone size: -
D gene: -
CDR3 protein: CASSQDSGGPDTQYF
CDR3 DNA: TGTGCCAGCAGCCAAGACTCCGGCGGTCCAGATACGCAGTATTTT

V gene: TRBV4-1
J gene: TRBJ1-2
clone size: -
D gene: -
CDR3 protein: CASSPAGTGYTF
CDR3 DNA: TGCGCCAGCAGCCCGGCGGGGACGGGCTACACCTTC

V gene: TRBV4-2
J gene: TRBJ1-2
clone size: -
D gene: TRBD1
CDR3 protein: CASSQDWKRTGGGVGYTF
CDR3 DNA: TGTGCCAGCAGCCAAGATTGGAAGAGGACAGGAGGGGGTGTTGGCTACACCTTC

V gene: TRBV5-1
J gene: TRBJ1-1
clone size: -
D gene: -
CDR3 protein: CASSLDTGNTEAFF
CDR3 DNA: TGCGCCAGCAGCTTGGACACGGGGAACACTGAAGCTTTCTTT

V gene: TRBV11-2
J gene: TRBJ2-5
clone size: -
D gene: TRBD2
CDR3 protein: CASSSTGGSETQYF
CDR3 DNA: TGTGCCAGCAGCTCGACGGGCGGGAGTGAGACCCAGTACTTC

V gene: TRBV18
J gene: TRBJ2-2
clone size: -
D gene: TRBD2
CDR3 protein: CASSSRLAGNTGELFF
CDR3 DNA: TGTGCCAGCTCATCTAGACTAGCGGGAAACACCGGGGAGCTGTTTTTT

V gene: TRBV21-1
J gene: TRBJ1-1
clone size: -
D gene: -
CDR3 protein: CASRKRTEAFF
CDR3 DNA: TGTGCCAGCAGGAAGCGGACTGAAGCTTTCTTT

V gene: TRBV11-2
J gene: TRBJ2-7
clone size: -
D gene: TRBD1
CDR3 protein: CASSLAGTGVYEQYF
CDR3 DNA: TGTGCCAGCAGCTTGGCCGGGACAGGGGTTTACGAGCAGTACTTC

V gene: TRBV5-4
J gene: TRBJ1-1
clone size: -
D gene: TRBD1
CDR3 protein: CASSTGQGADTEAFF
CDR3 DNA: TGTGCCAGCAGCACGGGACAGGGGGCGGACACTGAAGCTTTCTTT

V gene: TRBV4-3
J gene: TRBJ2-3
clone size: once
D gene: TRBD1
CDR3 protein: CASSQDWTGLVDTQYF
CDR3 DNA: TGCGCCAGCAGCCAAGATTGGACAGGGTTGGTAGATACGCAGTATTTT

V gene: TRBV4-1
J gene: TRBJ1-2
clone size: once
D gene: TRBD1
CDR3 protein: CASSQGDRGLGGYTF
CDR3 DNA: TGCGCCAGCAGCCAAGGGGACAGGGGTCTGGGTGGCTACACCTTC

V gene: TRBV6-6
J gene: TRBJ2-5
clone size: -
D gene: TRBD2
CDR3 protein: CASSYHLAGVETQYF
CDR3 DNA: TGTGCCAGCAGTTACCATCTAGCGGGAGTGGAGACCCAGTACTTC

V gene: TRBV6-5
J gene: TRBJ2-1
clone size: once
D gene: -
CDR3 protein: CASRPTSNNEQFF
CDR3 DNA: TGTGCCAGCAGGCCGACTTCTAACAATGAGCAGTTCTTC

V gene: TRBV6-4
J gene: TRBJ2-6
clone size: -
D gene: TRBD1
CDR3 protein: CASSSGTGGSGANVLTF
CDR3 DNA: TGTGCCAGCAGCTCCGGGACAGGGGGCTCTGGGGCCAACGTCCTGACTTTC

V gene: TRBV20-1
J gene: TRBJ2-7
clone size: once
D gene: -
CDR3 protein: CSAKDTYEQYF
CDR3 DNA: TGCAGTGCTAAGGACACCTACGAGCAGTACTTC

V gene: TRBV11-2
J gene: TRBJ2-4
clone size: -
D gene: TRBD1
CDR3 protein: CASSQTGQGGYIQYF
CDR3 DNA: TGTGCCAGCAGTCAGACGGGACAGGGGGGGTACATTCAGTACTTC

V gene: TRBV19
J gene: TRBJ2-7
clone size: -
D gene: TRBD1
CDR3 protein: CASSKGQGLDEQYF
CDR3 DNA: TGTGCCAGTAGTAAAGGACAGGGGCTCGACGAGCAGTACTTC

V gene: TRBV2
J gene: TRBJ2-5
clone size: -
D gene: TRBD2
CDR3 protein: CASSGRAVGAGETQYF
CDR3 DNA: TGTGCCAGCAGTGGACGGGCAGTTGGAGCGGGGGAGACCCAGTACTTC

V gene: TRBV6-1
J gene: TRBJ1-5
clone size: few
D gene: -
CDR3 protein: CASSEAGHQPQHF
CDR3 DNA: TGTGCCAGCAGTGAAGCGGGACACCAGCCCCAGCATTTT

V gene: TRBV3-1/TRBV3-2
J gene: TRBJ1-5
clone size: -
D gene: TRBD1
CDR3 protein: CASSPDRGSNQPQHF
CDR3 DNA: TGTGCCAGCAGCCCGGACAGGGGTAGCAATCAGCCCCAGCATTTT

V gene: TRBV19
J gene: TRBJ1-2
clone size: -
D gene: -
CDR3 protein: CASSKTAYYGYTF
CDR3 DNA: TGTGCCAGTAGTAAAACAGCTTACTATGGCTACACCTTC

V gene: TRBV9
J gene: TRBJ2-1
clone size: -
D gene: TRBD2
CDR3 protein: CASSKRAGGADYNEQFF
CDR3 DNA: TGTGCCAGCAGCAAACGTGCCGGGGGGGCGGACTACAATGAGCAGTTCTTC